Given below is one T cell receptor (beta chain) in context. The data were taken from a study of blood T cell repertoires in COVID-19. Overall study: Whether acute or convalescent, the COVID-19 samples came from the United States, Italy and Spain.

Trimming left V 5 bases short and J 10 bases short, with 9 bases between. Germline values: CDR1 SGHRS, CDR2 YFSETQ. CDR3 size: 11 residues. Sequencing was performed with immunoSEQ multiplex PCR; in TCRdb, only in-frame clones are kept and a portion is missing. The sample yields more than 150,000 clones, approximately 87% seen once. This sequence originates from a woman aged 70-85 years with acute or convalescent COVID-19. The sample comprised peripheral blood. V gene TRBV5-1 combines with J gene TRBJ1-4; no definite D call. The CDR3 bases are TGCGCCAGCAGTCCTGGCGGAAAACTGTTTTTT. It specifies CASSPGGKLFF. Together with reference TRBV5-1 and TRBJ1-4, the CDR3 gives the full variable domain: KAGVTQTPRYLIKTRGQQVTLSCSPISGHRSVSWYQQTPGQGLQFLFEYFSETQRNKGNFPGRFSGRQFSNSRSEMNVSTLELGDSALYLCASSPGGKLFFGSGTQLSVL.